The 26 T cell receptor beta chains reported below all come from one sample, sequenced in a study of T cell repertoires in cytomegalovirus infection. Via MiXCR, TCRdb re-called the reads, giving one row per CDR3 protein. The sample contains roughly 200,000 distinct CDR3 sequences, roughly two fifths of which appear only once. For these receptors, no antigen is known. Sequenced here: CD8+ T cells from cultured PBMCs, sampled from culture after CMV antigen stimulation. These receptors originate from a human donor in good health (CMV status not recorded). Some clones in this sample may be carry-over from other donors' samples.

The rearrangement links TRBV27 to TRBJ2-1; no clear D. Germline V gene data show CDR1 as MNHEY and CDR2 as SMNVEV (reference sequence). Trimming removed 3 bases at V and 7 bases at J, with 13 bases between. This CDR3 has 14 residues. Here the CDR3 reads CASSFYRYSNEQFF. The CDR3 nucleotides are TGTGCCAGCAGTTTCTATAGATACTCGAATGAGCAGTTCTTC.

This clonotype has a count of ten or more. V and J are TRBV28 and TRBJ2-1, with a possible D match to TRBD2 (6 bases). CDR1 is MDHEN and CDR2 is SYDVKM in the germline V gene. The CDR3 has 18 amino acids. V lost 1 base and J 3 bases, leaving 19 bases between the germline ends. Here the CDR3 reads CASSLYSPTGVVYNEQFF. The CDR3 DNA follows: TGTGCCAGCAGTTTATATTCCCCCACGGGAGTAGTCTACAATGAGCAGTTCTTC.

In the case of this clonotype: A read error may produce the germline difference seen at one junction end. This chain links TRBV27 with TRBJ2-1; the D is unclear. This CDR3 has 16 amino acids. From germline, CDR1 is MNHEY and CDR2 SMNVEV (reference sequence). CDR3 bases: TGTGCCTGCAGTTTGGCCGACAAGGAAGCCTACAATGAGCAGTTCTTC. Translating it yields CACSLADKEAYNEQFF.

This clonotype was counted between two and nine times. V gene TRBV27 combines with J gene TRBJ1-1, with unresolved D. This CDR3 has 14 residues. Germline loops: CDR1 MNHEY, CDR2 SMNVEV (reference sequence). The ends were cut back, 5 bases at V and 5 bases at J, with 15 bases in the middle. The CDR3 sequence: CASSPLQVRTEAFF. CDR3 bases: TGTGCCAGCAGTCCCCTGCAGGTTAGAACTGAAGCTTTCTTT.

CDR3 residues: CASSQASVDPSYEQYF. Here the CDR3 DNA reads TGCGCCAGCAGCCAAGCCTCCGTAGACCCGTCCTACGAGCAGTACTTC. The chain carries TRBV4-1 and TRBJ2-7; D gene unclear. This CDR3 has 16 residues. The germline V gene encodes CDR1 MGHRA and CDR2 YSYEKL. The ends were cut back, 1 base at V and 1 base at J, with 14 bases in the middle.

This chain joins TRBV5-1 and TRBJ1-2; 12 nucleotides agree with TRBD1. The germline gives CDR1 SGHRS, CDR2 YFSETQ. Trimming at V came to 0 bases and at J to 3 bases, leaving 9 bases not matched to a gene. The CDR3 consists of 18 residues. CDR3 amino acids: CASSLELGQGAYHYGYTF. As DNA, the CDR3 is TGCGCCAGCAGCTTGGAATTGGGACAGGGGGCCTATCACTATGGCTACACCTTC.

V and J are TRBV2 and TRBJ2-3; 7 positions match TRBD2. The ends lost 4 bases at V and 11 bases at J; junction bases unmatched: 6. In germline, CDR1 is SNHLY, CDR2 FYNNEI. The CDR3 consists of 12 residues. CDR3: CASSGEGEKQYF. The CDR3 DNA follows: TGTGCCAGCAGTGGGGAGGGAGAGAAGCAGTATTTT. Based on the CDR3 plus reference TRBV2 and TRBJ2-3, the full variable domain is EPEVTQTPSHQVTQMGQEVILRCVPISNHLYFYWYRQILGQKVEFLVSFYNNEISEKSEIFDDQFSVERPDGSNFTLKIRSTKLEDSAMYFCASSGEGEKQYFGPGTRLTVL.

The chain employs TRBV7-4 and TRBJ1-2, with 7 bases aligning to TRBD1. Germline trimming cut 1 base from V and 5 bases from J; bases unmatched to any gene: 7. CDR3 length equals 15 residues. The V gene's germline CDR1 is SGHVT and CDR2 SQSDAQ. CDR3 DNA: TGTGCCAGCAGCTTAGGTGACAGGGTGATGTATGGCTACACCTTC. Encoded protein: CASSLGDRVMYGYTF.

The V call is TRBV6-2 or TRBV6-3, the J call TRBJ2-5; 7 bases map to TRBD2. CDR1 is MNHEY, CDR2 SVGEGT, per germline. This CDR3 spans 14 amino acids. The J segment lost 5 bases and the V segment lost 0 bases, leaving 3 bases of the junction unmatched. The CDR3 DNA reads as TGTGCCAGCAGTTACTCGACTAGCAGTGAGACCCAGTACTTC. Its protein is CASSYSTSSETQYF.

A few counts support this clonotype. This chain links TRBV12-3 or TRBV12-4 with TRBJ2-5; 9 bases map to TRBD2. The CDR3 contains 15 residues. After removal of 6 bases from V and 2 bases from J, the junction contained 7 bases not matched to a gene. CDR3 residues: CASSRLSGGQETQYF. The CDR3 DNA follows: TGTGCCAGCAGCAGACTTAGCGGGGGACAAGAGACCCAGTACTTC.

CDR3 DNA: TGTGCCAGCAGCTTAACAAGTCGAGCGGGACAAGAGACCCAGTACTTC. As protein: CASSLTSRAGQETQYF. The chain uses TRBV7-8 and TRBJ2-5, with 7 bases lining up with TRBD2. Germline V gene data show CDR1 as SGHVS and CDR2 as FQNEAQ. Trimming took 2 bases from V and 2 from J; bases not matched to a gene: 8. CDR3 length: 16 residues.

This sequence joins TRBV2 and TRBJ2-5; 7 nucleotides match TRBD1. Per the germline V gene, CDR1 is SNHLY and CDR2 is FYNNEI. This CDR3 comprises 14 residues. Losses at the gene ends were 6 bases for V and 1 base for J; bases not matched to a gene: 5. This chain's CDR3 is CASRETGPQETQYF. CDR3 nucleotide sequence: TGTGCCAGCAGGGAGACAGGGCCCCAAGAGACCCAGTACTTC.

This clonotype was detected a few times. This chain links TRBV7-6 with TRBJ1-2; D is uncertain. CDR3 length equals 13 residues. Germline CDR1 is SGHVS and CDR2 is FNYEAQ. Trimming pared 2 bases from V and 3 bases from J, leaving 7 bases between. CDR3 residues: CASSLREDYGYTF. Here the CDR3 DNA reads TGTGCCAGCAGCTTACGGGAAGACTATGGCTACACCTTC.

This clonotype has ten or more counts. Written as DNA, the CDR3 is TGTGCCAGCAGTCCGACAGGGTTAGGTCAGCCCCAGCATTTT. It translates to CASSPTGLGQPQHF. The J gene is TRBJ1-5, the V gene TRBV6-2 or TRBV6-3, with 7 positions matching TRBD1. CDR1 MNHEY and CDR2 SVGEGT come from the germline V gene. The CDR3 runs 14 residues. The trim removed 5 bases at V and 6 bases at J, leaving 7 bases unmatched.

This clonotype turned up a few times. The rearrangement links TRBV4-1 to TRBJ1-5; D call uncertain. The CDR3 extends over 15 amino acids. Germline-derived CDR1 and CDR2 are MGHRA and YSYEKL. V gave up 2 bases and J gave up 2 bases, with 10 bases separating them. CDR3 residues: CASSQSAVGNQPQHF. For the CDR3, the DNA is TGCGCCAGCAGCCAATCGGCGGTAGGCAATCAGCCCCAGCATTTT.

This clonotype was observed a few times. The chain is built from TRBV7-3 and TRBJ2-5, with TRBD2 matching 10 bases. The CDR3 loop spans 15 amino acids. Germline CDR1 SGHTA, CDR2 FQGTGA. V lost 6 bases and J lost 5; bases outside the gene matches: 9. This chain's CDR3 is CASSPASGGDETQYF. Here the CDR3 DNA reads TGTGCCAGCAGTCCTGCTAGCGGGGGAGATGAGACCCAGTACTTC.

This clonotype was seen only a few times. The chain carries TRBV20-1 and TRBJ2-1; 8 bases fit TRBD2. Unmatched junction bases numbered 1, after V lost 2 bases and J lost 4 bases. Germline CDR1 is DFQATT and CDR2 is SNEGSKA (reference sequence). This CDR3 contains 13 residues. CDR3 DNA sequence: TGCAGTGCTAGACGGGGGGGGTACAATGAGCAGTTCTTC. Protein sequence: CSARRGGYNEQFF.

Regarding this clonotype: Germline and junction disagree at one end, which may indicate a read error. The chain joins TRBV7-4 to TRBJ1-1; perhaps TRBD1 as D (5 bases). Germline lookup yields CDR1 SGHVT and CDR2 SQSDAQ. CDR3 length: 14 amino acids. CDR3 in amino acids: CASSSPTVLTEAFF. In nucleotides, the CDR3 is TGTGCTAGCAGCTCCCCGACAGTGTTGACTGAAGCTTTCTTT.

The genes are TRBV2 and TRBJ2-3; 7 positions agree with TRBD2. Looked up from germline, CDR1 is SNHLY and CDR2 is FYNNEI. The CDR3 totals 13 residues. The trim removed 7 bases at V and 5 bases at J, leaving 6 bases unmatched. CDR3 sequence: CASMGRVGDTQYF. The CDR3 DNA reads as TGTGCCAGCATGGGGAGGGTAGGAGATACGCAGTATTTT.

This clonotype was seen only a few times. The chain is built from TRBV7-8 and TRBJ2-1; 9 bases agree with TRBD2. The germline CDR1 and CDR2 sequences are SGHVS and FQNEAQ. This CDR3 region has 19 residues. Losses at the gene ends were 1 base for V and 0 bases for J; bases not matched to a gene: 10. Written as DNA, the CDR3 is TGTGCCAGCAGCTTAGGGGCTAGCGGGGCTCCGAGCTCCTACAATGAGCAGTTCTTC. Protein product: CASSLGASGAPSSYNEQFF.

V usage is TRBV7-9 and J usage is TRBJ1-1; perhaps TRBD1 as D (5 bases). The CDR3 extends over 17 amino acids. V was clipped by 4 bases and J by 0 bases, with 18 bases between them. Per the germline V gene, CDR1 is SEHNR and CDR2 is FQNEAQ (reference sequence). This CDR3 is CASSSGEATPLNTEAFF. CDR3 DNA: TGTGCCAGCAGCTCGGGGGAGGCGACTCCCTTGAACACTGAAGCTTTCTTT.

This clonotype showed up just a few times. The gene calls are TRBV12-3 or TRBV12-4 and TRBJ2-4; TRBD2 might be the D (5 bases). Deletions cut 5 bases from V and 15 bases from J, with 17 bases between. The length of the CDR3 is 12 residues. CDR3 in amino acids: CASSQDYRWVYF. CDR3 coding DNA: TGTGCCAGCAGTCAAGACTACCGCTGGGTGTACTTC.

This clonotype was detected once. The CDR3 DNA reads TGTGCCAGCAGCTTGGGGCCGGGACAGGTCGAAGAGACCCAGTACTTC. Translation gives CASSLGPGQVEETQYF. The chain uses TRBV7-8 and TRBJ2-5, with TRBD1 matching 8 bases. With V trimmed by 3 bases and J by 3 bases, 9 bases remained unmatched. The CDR3 is 16 residues long. CDR1 is SGHVS and CDR2 is FQNEAQ in the germline V gene.

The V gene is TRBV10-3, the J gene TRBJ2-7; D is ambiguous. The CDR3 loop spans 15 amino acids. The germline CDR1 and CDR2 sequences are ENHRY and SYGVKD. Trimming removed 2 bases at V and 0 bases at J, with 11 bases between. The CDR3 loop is CAISEADGSSYEQYF. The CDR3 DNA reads TGTGCCATCAGTGAGGCGGACGGCAGCTCCTACGAGCAGTACTTC.

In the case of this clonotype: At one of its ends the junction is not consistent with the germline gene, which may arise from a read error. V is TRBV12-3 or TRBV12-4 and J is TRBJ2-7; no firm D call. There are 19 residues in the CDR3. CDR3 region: CVSSFHPPRLAFRSYEQYF. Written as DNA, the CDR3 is TGTGTCAGCAGTTTTCACCCACCCCGTTTAGCATTTAGGAGCTACGAGCAGTACTTC.

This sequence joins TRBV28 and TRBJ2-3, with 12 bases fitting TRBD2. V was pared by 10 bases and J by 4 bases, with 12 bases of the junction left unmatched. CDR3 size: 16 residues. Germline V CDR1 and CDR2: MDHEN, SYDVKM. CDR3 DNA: TGTGCCATCCAAAACTCCCCTAGCGGGAGGGCAGATACGCAGTATTTT. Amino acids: CAIQNSPSGRADTQYF.